This is a list of T cell receptor beta chains from one sample in a study of technical replicates of blood from several donors. The table came from immunoSEQ multiplex PCR; TCRdb's copy has only in-frame clones and leaves some out. The sample has around 85,000 clones, about 95% seen once. Sequenced material: T cells isolated from PBMCs. These receptors all come from a human donor in good health. Each CDR3 is given with its conserved first and last residue. The D gene is left open where the match is weak. The listing skips clone size in some rows; elsewhere it reads once, few, many or a size class.

V gene: TRBV5-1
D gene: TRBD2
J gene: TRBJ2-1
clone size: -
CDR3 protein: CASTTIAGAYNEQFF
CDR3 DNA: TGCGCCAGCACCACAATAGCGGGAGCCTACAATGAGCAGTTCTTC

V gene: TRBV6-4
D gene: -
J gene: TRBJ2-1
clone size: -
CDR3 protein: CASSEEGHSNEQFF
CDR3 DNA: TGTGCCAGCAGTGAGGAAGGACACTCCAATGAGCAGTTCTTC

V gene: TRBV5-4
D gene: TRBD2
J gene: TRBJ2-3
clone size: -
CDR3 protein: CASSGGTSGRNTHTDTQYF
CDR3 DNA: TGTGCCAGCAGCGGGGGGACTAGCGGGAGGAATACCCACACAGATACGCAGTATTTT

V gene: TRBV19
D gene: TRBD2
J gene: TRBJ2-5
clone size: -
CDR3 protein: CASSMDRAGGLGETQYF
CDR3 DNA: TGTGCCAGTAGTATGGATCGGGCGGGGGGACTTGGGGAGACCCAGTACTTC

V gene: TRBV6-6
D gene: -
J gene: TRBJ2-7
clone size: -
CDR3 protein: CASSSGGGINEQYF
CDR3 DNA: TGTGCCAGCAGTTCAGGAGGGGGCATAAACGAGCAGTACTTC

V gene: TRBV30
D gene: -
J gene: TRBJ1-1
clone size: -
CDR3 protein: CASKGGYVNTEAFF
CDR3 DNA: TGTGCCTCTAAAGGGGGATACGTGAACACTGAAGCTTTCTTT

V gene: TRBV27
D gene: TRBD2
J gene: TRBJ2-5
clone size: once
CDR3 protein: CASSELTSGSGETQYF
CDR3 DNA: TGTGCCAGCAGTGAACTGACTAGCGGGAGTGGGGAGACCCAGTACTTC

V gene: TRBV10-2
D gene: TRBD1
J gene: TRBJ1-2
clone size: -
CDR3 protein: CASSFGGQGIHGYTF
CDR3 DNA: TGCGCCAGCTCCTTTGGGGGACAGGGAATTCATGGCTACACCTTC

V gene: TRBV7-3
D gene: -
J gene: TRBJ1-1
clone size: -
CDR3 protein: CASSLGGAKNTEAFF
CDR3 DNA: TGTGCCAGCAGCTTAGGGGGGGCTAAGAACACTGAAGCTTTCTTT

V gene: TRBV25-1
D gene: -
J gene: TRBJ2-1
clone size: -
CDR3 protein: CASRNGAEQFF
CDR3 DNA: TGTGCCAGCAGGAATGGGGCGGAGCAGTTCTTC

V gene: TRBV27
D gene: TRBD1
J gene: TRBJ2-7
clone size: -
CDR3 protein: CASSWDRAPYEQYF
CDR3 DNA: TGTGCCAGCAGTTGGGACAGGGCCCCCTACGAGCAGTACTTC

V gene: TRBV19
D gene: TRBD1
J gene: TRBJ2-7
clone size: -
CDR3 protein: CASSQGQGYEQYF
CDR3 DNA: TGTGCCAGTAGTCAAGGACAGGGCTACGAGCAGTACTTC

V gene: TRBV18
D gene: TRBD1
J gene: TRBJ1-2
clone size: -
CDR3 protein: CASSPRDRGHYGYTF
CDR3 DNA: TGTGCCAGCTCACCCAGGGACAGGGGACACTATGGCTACACCTTC

V gene: TRBV5-6
D gene: -
J gene: TRBJ2-5
clone size: -
CDR3 protein: CASIRAGQETQYF
CDR3 DNA: TGTGCCAGCATCCGGGCAGGGCAAGAGACCCAGTACTTC

V gene: TRBV18
D gene: TRBD1
J gene: TRBJ1-2
clone size: few
CDR3 protein: CASSPLETGHYGYTF
CDR3 DNA: TGTGCCAGCTCACCACTGGAGACAGGGCACTATGGCTACACCTTC

V gene: TRBV5-1
D gene: -
J gene: TRBJ1-5
clone size: -
CDR3 protein: CAIPTEHNQPQHF
CDR3 DNA: TGCGCCATCCCGACAGAACATAATCAGCCCCAGCATTTT

V gene: TRBV7-6
D gene: -
J gene: TRBJ2-5
clone size: -
CDR3 protein: CASSLAARETQYF
CDR3 DNA: TGTGCCAGCAGCTTAGCGGCGAGGGAGACCCAGTACTTC

V gene: TRBV7-3
D gene: TRBD2
J gene: TRBJ2-1
clone size: -
CDR3 protein: CASSLGTSGGNEQFF
CDR3 DNA: TGTGCCAGCAGCTTGGGGACTAGCGGGGGCAATGAGCAGTTCTTC

V gene: TRBV6-5
D gene: TRBD1
J gene: TRBJ2-1
clone size: -
CDR3 protein: CASRTGVNEQFF
CDR3 DNA: TGTGCCAGCCGGACAGGGGTCAATGAGCAGTTCTTC

V gene: TRBV4-2
D gene: -
J gene: TRBJ1-2
clone size: -
CDR3 protein: CASSQDSLYGYTF
CDR3 DNA: TGTGCCAGCAGCCAAGATAGCCTCTATGGCTACACCTTC

V gene: TRBV4-2
D gene: -
J gene: TRBJ2-2
clone size: -
CDR3 protein: CASSQEEGGELFF
CDR3 DNA: TGTGCCAGCAGCCAAGAGGAGGGGGGGGAGCTGTTTTTT

V gene: TRBV7-9
D gene: TRBD2
J gene: TRBJ2-2
clone size: -
CDR3 protein: CASSPEGTSRSGELFF
CDR3 DNA: TGTGCCAGCAGTCCCGAGGGGACTAGCAGGTCCGGGGAGCTGTTTTTT

V gene: TRBV6-5
D gene: -
J gene: TRBJ2-1
clone size: -
CDR3 protein: CATLQGGLGVQFF
CDR3 DNA: TGTGCCACCCTCCAGGGTGGGCTTGGTGTGCAGTTCTTC

V gene: TRBV9
D gene: TRBD2
J gene: TRBJ2-5
clone size: -
CDR3 protein: CASSVAGGLETQYF
CDR3 DNA: TGTGCCAGCAGCGTAGCGGGGGGGCTGGAGACCCAGTACTTC

V gene: TRBV6-5
D gene: -
J gene: TRBJ2-3
clone size: -
CDR3 protein: CASSSSGVDTQYF
CDR3 DNA: TGTGCCAGCAGTTCATCAGGGGTAGATACGCAGTATTTT

V gene: TRBV5-6
D gene: TRBD2
J gene: TRBJ2-7
clone size: -
CDR3 protein: CASSWGPTSGAGEQYF
CDR3 DNA: TGTGCCAGCAGCTGGGGGCCGACTAGCGGAGCGGGAGAGCAGTACTTC

V gene: TRBV12-5
D gene: TRBD1
J gene: TRBJ1-5
clone size: once
CDR3 protein: CASGATGDWSNQPQHF
CDR3 DNA: TGTGCTAGTGGTGCTACAGGGGACTGGAGCAATCAGCCCCAGCATTTT

V gene: TRBV5-1
D gene: TRBD2
J gene: TRBJ2-4
clone size: -
CDR3 protein: CASSFRAGEAKNIQYF
CDR3 DNA: TGCGCCAGCAGCTTCCGAGCGGGAGAAGCCAAAAACATTCAGTACTTC

V gene: TRBV29-1
D gene: TRBD2
J gene: TRBJ2-7
clone size: -
CDR3 protein: CSVGLAGGSYEQYF
CDR3 DNA: TGCAGCGTCGGACTAGCGGGAGGCTCCTACGAGCAGTACTTC

V gene: TRBV5-6
D gene: TRBD1
J gene: TRBJ2-7
clone size: -
CDR3 protein: CASSFGTGAYEQYF
CDR3 DNA: TGTGCCAGCAGCTTTGGGACAGGCGCCTACGAGCAGTACTTC

V gene: TRBV14
D gene: -
J gene: TRBJ1-2
clone size: -
CDR3 protein: CASSQAGFYGYTF
CDR3 DNA: TGTGCCAGCAGCCAAGCCGGTTTCTATGGCTACACCTTC

V gene: TRBV6-1
D gene: -
J gene: TRBJ1-1
clone size: -
CDR3 protein: CASSWGGSLNTEAFF
CDR3 DNA: TGTGCCAGCAGTTGGGGGGGCAGTTTGAACACTGAAGCTTTCTTT

V gene: TRBV29-1
D gene: -
J gene: TRBJ1-1
clone size: -
CDR3 protein: CSVDSVETEAFF
CDR3 DNA: TGCAGCGTTGACTCGGTCGAGACTGAAGCTTTCTTT

V gene: TRBV5-1
D gene: -
J gene: TRBJ1-5
clone size: -
CDR3 protein: CASSLGQGLREPQHF
CDR3 DNA: TGCGCCAGCAGCTTGGGGCAGGGTTTAAGGGAGCCCCAGCATTTT

V gene: TRBV19
D gene: TRBD2
J gene: TRBJ2-7
clone size: -
CDR3 protein: CASSAGLAGFEQYF
CDR3 DNA: TGTGCCAGTAGTGCTGGACTAGCGGGGTTCGAGCAGTACTTC

V gene: TRBV4-1
D gene: TRBD2
J gene: TRBJ2-3
clone size: -
CDR3 protein: CASSQVSSGRLFYTDTQYF
CDR3 DNA: TGCGCCAGCAGCCAAGTTAGTAGCGGGAGACTCTTCTACACAGATACGCAGTATTTT

V gene: TRBV6-5
D gene: -
J gene: TRBJ2-5
clone size: -
CDR3 protein: CASSFPGTQDQYF
CDR3 DNA: TGTGCCAGCAGCTTCCCAGGGACTCAGGACCAGTACTTC